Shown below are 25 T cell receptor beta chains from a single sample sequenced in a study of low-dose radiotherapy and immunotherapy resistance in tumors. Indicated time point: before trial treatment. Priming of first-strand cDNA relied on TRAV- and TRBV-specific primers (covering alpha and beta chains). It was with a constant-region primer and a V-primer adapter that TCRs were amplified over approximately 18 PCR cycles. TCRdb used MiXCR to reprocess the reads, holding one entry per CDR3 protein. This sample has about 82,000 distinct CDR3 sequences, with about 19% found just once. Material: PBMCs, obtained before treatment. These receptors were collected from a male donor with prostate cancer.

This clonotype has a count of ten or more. CDR3 region: CASGQGNTEAFF. CDR3 nucleotide sequence: TGCGCCAGCGGACAGGGAAACACTGAAGCTTTCTTT. The chain is built from TRBV5-1 and TRBJ1-1; the match to TRBD1 covers 8 bases. The CDR3 runs 12 residues. V lost 7 bases and J lost 2; bases outside the gene matches: 1. CDR1 and CDR2 from the germline V gene are SGHRS and YFSETQ.

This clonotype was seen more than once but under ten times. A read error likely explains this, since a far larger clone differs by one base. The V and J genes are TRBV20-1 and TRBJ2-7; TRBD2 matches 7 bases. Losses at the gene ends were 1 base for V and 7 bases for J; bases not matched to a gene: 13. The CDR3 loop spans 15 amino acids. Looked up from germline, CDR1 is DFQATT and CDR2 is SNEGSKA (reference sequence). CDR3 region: CSARVASGSYNEQYF. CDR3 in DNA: TGCAGTGCTAGAGTTGCTAGCGGCTCCTACAATGAGCAGTACTTC.

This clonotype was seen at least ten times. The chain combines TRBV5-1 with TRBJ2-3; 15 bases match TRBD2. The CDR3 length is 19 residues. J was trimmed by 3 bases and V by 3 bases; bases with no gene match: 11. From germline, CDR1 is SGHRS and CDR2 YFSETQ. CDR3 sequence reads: CASSSSGTSGGLMTDTQYF. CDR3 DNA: TGCGCCAGCAGCTCCTCCGGGACTAGCGGGGGGCTAATGACAGATACGCAGTATTTT. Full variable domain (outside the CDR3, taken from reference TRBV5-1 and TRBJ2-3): KAGVTQTPRYLIKTRGQQVTLSCSPISGHRSVSWYQQTPGQGLQFLFEYFSETQRNKGNFPGRFSGRQFSNSRSEMNVSTLELGDSALYLCASSSSGTSGGLMTDTQYFGPGTRLTVL.

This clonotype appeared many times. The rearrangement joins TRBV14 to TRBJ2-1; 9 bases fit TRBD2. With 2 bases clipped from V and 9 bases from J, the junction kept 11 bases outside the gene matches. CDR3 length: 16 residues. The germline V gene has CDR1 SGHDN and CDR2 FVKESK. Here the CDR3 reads CASSQSSGATRGEQFF. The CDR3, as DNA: TGTGCCAGCAGCCAATCTAGCGGGGCCACGCGGGGTGAGCAGTTCTTC. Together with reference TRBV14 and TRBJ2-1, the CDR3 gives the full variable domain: EAGVTQFPSHSVIEKGQTVTLRCDPISGHDNLYWYRRVMGKEIKFLLHFVKESKQDESGMPNNRFLAERTGGTYSTLKVQPAELEDSGVYFCASSQSSGATRGEQFFGPGTRLTVL.

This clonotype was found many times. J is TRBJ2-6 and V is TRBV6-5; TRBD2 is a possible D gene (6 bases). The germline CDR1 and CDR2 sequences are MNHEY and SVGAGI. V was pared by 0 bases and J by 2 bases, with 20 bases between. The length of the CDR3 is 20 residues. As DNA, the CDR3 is TGTGCCAGCAGTTACTCCTCTCGCTTGGAGGGGTCTCCTGGGGCCAACGTCCTGACTTTC. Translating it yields CASSYSSRLEGSPGANVLTF.

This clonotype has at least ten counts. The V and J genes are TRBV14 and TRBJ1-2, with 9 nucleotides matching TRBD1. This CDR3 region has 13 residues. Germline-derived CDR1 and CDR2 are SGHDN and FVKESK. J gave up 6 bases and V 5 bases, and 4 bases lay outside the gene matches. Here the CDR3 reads CASSTRDRDGYTF. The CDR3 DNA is TGTGCCAGCAGCACCCGGGACAGGGATGGCTACACCTTC.

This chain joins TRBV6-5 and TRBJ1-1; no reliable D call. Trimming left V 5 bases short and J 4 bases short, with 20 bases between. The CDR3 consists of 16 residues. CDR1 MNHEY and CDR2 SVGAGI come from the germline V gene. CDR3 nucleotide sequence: TGTGCCAGCAGTCACAATTTTCAGCTGGACGGCACTGAAGCTTTCTTT. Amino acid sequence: CASSHNFQLDGTEAFF.

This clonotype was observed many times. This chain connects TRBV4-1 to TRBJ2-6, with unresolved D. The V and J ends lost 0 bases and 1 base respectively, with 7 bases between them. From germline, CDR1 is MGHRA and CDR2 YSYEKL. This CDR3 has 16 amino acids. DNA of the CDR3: TGCGCCAGCAGCCAAGAAATCGGGTCTGGGGCCAACGTCCTGACTTTC. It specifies CASSQEIGSGANVLTF.

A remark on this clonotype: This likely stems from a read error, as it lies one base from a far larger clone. The CDR3, as DNA: TGTGCCAGCAGTAAAATACAGGGGATTAACAATGAGCAGTCCTTC. Translating gives CASSKIQGINNEQSF. The chain carries TRBV6-8 and TRBJ2-1; 7 bases fit TRBD1. Germline CDR1 and CDR2: MNHGY and SAAAGT. The CDR3 has 15 residues.

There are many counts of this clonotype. The CDR3 reads CASSLGSPQEQYF. The CDR3 DNA follows: TGTGCCAGCAGCTTGGGTAGTCCCCAGGAGCAGTACTTC. The V call is TRBV5-4, the J call TRBJ2-7; D gene unclear. The CDR3 covers 13 residues. V was pared by 0 bases and J by 7 bases, with 11 bases between. CDR1 is SGHNT, CDR2 YYREEE, per germline (reference sequence).

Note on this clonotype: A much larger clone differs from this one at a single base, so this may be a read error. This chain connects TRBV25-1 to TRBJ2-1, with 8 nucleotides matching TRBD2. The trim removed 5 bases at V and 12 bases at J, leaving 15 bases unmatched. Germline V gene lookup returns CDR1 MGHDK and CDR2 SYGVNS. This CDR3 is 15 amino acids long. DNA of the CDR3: TGTGCCAGCAGTAGGATCGGGGGGGAATCGGTACGGCAGTTCTTC. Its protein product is CASSRIGGESVRQFF.

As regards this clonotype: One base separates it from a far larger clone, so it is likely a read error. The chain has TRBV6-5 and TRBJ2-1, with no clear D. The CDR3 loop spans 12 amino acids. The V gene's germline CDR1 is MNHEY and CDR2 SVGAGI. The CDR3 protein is CTSSNPRGEQFF. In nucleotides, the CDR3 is TGTACCAGCAGCAACCCTCGAGGTGAGCAGTTCTTC.

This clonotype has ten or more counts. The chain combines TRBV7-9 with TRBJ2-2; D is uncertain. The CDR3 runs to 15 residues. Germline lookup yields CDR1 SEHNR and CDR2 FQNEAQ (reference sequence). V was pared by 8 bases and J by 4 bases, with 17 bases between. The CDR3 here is CASAPWGRGTGELFF. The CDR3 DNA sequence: TGTGCCAGCGCCCCTTGGGGTCGAGGCACCGGGGAGCTGTTTTTT.

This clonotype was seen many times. The CDR3 loop reads CSVWDRGNQPQHF. The CDR3, as DNA: TGCAGCGTCTGGGACAGGGGAAATCAGCCCCAGCATTTT. This chain uses TRBV29-1 with TRBJ1-5; TRBD1 agrees at 10 bases. V gave up 6 bases and J gave up 4 bases; unmatched junction bases: 3. The CDR3 is 13 residues long. The V gene's germline CDR1 is SQVTM and CDR2 ANQGSEA.

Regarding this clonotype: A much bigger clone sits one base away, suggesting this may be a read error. The CDR3 DNA reads as TGCGCCAGCAGCCTGGAGCGGGGGCCAACCTACGAGCAGTACTTC. It encodes CASSLERGPTYEQYF. This chain joins TRBV4-1 and TRBJ2-7; 8 nucleotides line up with TRBD2. This CDR3 comprises 15 residues. The V segment lost 4 bases and the J segment 2 bases; nucleotides outside the gene matches: 7. CDR1 and CDR2 from the germline V gene are MGHRA and YSYEKL.

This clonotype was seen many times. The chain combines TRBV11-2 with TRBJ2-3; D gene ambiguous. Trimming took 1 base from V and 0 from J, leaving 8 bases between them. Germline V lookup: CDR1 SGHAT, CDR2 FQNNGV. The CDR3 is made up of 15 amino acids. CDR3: CASSLGGSSTDTQYF. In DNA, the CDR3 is TGTGCCAGCAGCTTAGGGGGAAGCAGCACAGATACGCAGTATTTT.

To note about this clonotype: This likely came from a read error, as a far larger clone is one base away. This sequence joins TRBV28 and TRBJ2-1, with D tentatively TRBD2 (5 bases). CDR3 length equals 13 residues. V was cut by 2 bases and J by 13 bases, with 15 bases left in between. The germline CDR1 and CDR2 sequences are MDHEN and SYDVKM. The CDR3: CASSLPAGETQFF. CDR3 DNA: TGTGCCAGCAGTTTACCTGCTGGGGAGACCCAGTTCTTC.

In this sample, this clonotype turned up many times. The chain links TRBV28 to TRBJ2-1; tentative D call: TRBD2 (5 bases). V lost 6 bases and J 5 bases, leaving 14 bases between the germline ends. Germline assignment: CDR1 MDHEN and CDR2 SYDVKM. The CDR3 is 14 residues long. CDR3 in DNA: TGTGCCAGCAGGATGCCCATCGGGAACAATGAGCAGTTCTTC. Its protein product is CASRMPIGNNEQFF.

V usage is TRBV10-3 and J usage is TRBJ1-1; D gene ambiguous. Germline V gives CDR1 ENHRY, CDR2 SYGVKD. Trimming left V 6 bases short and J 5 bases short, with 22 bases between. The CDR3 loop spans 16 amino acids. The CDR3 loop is CAIRPASGYRGTEAFF. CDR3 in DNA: TGTGCCATCAGGCCCGCGTCGGGCTACCGTGGGACTGAAGCTTTCTTT.

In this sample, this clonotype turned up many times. The chain's CDR3 is CASSLTPGQGNTEAFF. In DNA form, the CDR3 reads TGTGCCAGCAGCCTGACCCCGGGACAGGGGAACACTGAAGCTTTCTTT. The rearrangement uses TRBV5-6 and TRBJ1-1, with TRBD1 identical over 9 bases. The ends lost 4 bases at V and 1 base at J; junction bases unmatched: 8. Germline V gene lookup returns CDR1 SGHDT and CDR2 YYEEEE. This CDR3 has 16 amino acids.

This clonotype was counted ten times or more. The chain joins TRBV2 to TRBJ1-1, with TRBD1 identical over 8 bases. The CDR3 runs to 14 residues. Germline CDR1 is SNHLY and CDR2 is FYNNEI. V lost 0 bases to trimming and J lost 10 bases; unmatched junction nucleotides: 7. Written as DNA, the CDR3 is TGTGCCAGCAGTGAAGCCGGGACAGGAAGATCAGCTTTCTTT. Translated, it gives CASSEAGTGRSAFF.

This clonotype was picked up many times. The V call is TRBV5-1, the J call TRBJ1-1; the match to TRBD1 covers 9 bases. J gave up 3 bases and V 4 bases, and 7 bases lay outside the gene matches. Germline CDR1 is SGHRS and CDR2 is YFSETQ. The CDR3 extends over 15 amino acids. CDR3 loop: CASSQGTGPHTEAFF. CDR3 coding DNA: TGCGCCAGCAGCCAGGGGACAGGGCCCCACACTGAAGCTTTCTTT.

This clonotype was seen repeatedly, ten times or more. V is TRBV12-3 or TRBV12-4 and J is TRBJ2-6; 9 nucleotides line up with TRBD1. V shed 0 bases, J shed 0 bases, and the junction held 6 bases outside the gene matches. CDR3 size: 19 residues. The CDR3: CASSLAAQGAGSGANVLTF. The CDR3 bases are TGTGCCAGCAGTTTAGCTGCACAGGGGGCGGGCTCTGGGGCCAACGTCCTGACTTTC.

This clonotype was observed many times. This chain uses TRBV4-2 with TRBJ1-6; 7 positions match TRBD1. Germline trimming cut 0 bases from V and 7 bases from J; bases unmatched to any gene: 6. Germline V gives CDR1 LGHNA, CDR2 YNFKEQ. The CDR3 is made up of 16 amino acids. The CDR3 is CASSQDPTGANSPLHF. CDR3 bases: TGTGCCAGCAGCCAAGATCCCACAGGGGCAAATTCACCCCTCCACTTT.

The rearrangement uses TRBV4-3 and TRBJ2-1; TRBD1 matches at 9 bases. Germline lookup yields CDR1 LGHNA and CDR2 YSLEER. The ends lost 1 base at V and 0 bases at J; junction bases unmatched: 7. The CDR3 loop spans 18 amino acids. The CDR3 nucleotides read TGCGCCAGCAGCCAAGCTACAGGGGGCCGCCACTCCTACAATGAGCAGTTCTTC. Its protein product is CASSQATGGRHSYNEQFF.